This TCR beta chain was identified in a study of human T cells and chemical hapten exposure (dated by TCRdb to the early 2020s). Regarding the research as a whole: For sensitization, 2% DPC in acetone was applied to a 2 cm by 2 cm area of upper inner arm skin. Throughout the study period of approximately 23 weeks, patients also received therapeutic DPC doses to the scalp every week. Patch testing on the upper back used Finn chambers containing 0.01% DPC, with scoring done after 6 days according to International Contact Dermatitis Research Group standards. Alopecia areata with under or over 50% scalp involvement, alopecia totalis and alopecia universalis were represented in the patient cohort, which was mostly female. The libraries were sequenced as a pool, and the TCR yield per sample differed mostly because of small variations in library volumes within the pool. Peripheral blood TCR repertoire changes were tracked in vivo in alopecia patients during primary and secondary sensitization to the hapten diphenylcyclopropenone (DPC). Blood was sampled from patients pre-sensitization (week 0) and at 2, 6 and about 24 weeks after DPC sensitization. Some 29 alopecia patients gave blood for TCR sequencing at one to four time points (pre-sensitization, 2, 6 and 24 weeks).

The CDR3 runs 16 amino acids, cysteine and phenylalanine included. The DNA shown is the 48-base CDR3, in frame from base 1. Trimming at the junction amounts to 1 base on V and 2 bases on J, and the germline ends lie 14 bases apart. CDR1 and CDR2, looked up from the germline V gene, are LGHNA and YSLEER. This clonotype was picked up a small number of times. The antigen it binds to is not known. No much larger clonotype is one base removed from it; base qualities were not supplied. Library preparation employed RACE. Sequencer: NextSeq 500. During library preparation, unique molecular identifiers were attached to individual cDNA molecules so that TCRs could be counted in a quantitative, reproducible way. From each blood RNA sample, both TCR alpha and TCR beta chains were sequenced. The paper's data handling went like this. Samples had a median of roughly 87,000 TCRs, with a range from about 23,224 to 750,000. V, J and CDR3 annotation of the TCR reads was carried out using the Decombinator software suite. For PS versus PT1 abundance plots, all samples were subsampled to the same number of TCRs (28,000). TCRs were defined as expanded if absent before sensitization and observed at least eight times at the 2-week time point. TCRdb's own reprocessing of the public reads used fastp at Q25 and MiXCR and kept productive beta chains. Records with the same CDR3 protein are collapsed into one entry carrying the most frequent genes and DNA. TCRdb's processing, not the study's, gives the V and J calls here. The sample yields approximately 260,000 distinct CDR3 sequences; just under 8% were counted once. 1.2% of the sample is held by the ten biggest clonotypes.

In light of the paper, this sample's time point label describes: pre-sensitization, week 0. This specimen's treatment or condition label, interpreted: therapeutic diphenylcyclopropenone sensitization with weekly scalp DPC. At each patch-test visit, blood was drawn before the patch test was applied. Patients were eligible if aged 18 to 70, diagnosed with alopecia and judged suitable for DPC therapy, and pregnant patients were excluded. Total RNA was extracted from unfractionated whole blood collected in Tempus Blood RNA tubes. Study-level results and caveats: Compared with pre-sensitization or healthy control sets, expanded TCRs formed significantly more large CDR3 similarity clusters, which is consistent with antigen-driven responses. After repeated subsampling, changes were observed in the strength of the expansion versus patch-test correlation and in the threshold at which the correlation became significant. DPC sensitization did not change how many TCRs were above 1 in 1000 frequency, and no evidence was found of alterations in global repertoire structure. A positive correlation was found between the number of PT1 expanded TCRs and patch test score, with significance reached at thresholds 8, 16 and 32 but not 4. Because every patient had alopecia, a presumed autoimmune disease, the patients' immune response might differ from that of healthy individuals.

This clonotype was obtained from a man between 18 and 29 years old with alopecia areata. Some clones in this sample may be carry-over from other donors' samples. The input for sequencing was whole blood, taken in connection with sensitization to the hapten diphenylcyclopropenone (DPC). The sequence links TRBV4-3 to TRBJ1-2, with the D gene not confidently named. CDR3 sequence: CASSQAFLGLNYGYTF. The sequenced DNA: TGCGCCAGCAGCCAAGCGTTCTTAGGGCTAAACTATGGCTACACCTTC.